The 27 T cell receptor beta chains in this list originate from one sample, sequenced in a study of cytomegalovirus exposure and HLA in healthy donors. Use of 60 Vbeta and 13 Jbeta primers characterized the PCR. TCRdb's table, derived via immunoSEQ multiplex PCR, lists solely in-frame clones and lacks some. The sample lists approximately 82,000 clones, under 80% seen once, with 1.5% to 2% in the top ten. The sequenced sample consisted of PBMCs. Source of these receptors: a man aged 40-55 years in good health and CMV-seronegative.

This clone appeared once. The DNA for the CDR3 is TGTGCCAGCAGTTGGACAGGCGATCAGACGAACACCGGGGAGCTGTTTTTT. Its protein is CASSWTGDQTNTGELFF. This rearrangement joins TRBV27 to TRBJ2-2; 7 bases align to TRBD1. The CDR3 sequence is 17 residues long. Looked up from germline, CDR1 is MNHEY and CDR2 is SMNVEV (reference sequence). V shed 4 bases, J shed 0 bases, and the junction held 8 bases outside the gene matches.

The rearrangement uses TRBV19 and TRBJ1-1; possible D gene TRBD1, 5 bases. Trimming stripped 3 bases from V and 4 bases from J, with 18 bases between. In germline, CDR1 is LNHDA, CDR2 SQIVND (reference sequence). The CDR3 runs to 16 residues. The DNA for the CDR3 is TGTGCCAGTAGTATGAATCCGGGCCACGGGGGCACTGAAGCTTTCTTT. This translates into CASSMNPGHGGTEAFF.

Comment on this clone: One end of the junction varies from germline; a read error may be responsible. The chain is built from TRBV7-9 and TRBJ2-2, with 7 bases identical to TRBD1. This CDR3 region has 16 residues. Germline assignment: CDR1 SEHNR and CDR2 FQNEAQ (reference sequence). Here the CDR3 DNA reads TGTTCCAGCAGCCCCTGGGACAGATCGAACACCGGGGAGCTGTTTTTT. Its protein is CSSSPWDRSNTGELFF.

The chain is built from TRBV11-3 and TRBJ2-1; 11 bases line up with TRBD2. Per germline, CDR1 SGHNT and CDR2 YENEEA. Germline trimming cut 0 bases from V and 9 bases from J; bases unmatched to any gene: 4. The CDR3 is made up of 15 amino acids. This chain's CDR3 is CASSLDGLAGGEQFF. CDR3 DNA: TGTGCCAGCAGCTTAGACGGGCTAGCGGGAGGTGAGCAGTTCTTC.

This chain connects TRBV19 to TRBJ1-1; D is possibly TRBD1 (6 bases). The ends were cut back, 7 bases at V and 3 bases at J, with 18 bases in the middle. This CDR3 has 15 residues. The V gene's germline CDR1 is LNHDA and CDR2 SQIVND (reference sequence). The CDR3: CASTTRGIGDTEAFF. CDR3 bases: TGTGCCAGTACCACGAGGGGGATCGGGGACACTGAAGCTTTCTTT.

Only a few counts were recorded for this clone. The chain couples TRBV13 to TRBJ1-3, with TRBD1 as a possible D gene (6 bases). This CDR3 region has 13 residues. Germline CDR1 PRHDT, CDR2 FYEKMQ (reference sequence). V dropped 5 bases and J dropped 2 bases, with 7 bases sitting between them. The CDR3 sequence: CASSHRAGNTIYF. The CDR3, as DNA: TGTGCCAGCAGCCACAGGGCTGGAAACACCATATATTTT.

V is TRBV19 and J is TRBJ2-5; no clear D. Germline values: CDR1 LNHDA, CDR2 SQIVND (reference sequence). V was trimmed by 8 bases and J by 4 bases, leaving 14 bases between them. There are 13 residues in the CDR3. CDR3 amino acids: CASAGEPSETQYF. Here the CDR3 DNA reads TGTGCCAGTGCCGGAGAGCCCTCAGAGACCCAGTACTTC.

The CDR3 loop is CASSPRTNYQPQHF. In nucleotides, the CDR3 is TGTGCCAGCAGTCCTCGGACAAACTATCAGCCCCAGCATTTT. J is TRBJ1-5 and V is TRBV6-6; D perhaps matches TRBD1 (5 bases). V lost 5 bases to trimming and J lost 5 bases, with 13 bases between them. This CDR3 spans 14 amino acids. Germline CDR1 and CDR2: MNHNY and SVGAGI (reference sequence).

This clone appeared a few times. The V gene is TRBV12-5, the J gene TRBJ2-3; 7 nucleotides align to TRBD2. The CDR3 totals 13 residues. V gave up 8 bases and J gave up 4 bases; unmatched junction bases: 6. CDR1 and CDR2 from the germline V gene are LGHNT and FRNRAP. The CDR3 bases are TGTGCTAGTTTGTCTAGCGGCTCAGATACGCAGTATTTT. Translating gives CASLSSGSDTQYF.

Only one count was recorded for this clone. The V call is TRBV5-1, the J call TRBJ2-3; tentative D call: TRBD2 (5 bases). The CDR3 loop spans 14 amino acids. The germline V and J ends were trimmed by 4 bases and 6 bases, with 15 bases remaining between them. Germline lookup yields CDR1 SGHRS and CDR2 YFSETQ. The CDR3 DNA reads TGCGCCAGCAGCCCCAACTACCCGGGGGATACGCAGTATTTT. This encodes CASSPNYPGDTQYF.

This clone occurred a few times. The rearrangement joins TRBV28 to TRBJ1-5, with D possibly TRBD1 on 6 matching bases. The V end was cut by 5 bases, the J end by 0 bases, with 17 bases between. This CDR3 has 17 amino acids. CDR1 is MDHEN, CDR2 SYDVKM, per germline. Written as DNA, the CDR3 is TGTGCCAGCAGTCGACCCCGCCGACAGGCTAGCAATCAGCCCCAGCATTTT. Protein product: CASSRPRRQASNQPQHF. Together with reference TRBV28 and TRBJ1-5, the CDR3 gives the full variable domain: DVKVTQSSRYLVKRTGEKVFLECVQDMDHENMFWYRQDPGLGLRLIYFSYDVKMKEKGDIPEGYSVSREKKERFSLILESASTNQTSMYLCASSRPRRQASNQPQHFGDGTRLSIL.

The V gene is TRBV28, the J gene TRBJ2-7, with D hard to call. Germline assignment: CDR1 MDHEN and CDR2 SYDVKM. With 3 bases removed from V and 3 bases from J, the gap between germline ends came to 9 bases. The CDR3 sequence is 13 residues long. The CDR3 DNA is TGTGCCAGCAGTTTTTCGCCCGGCTACGAGCAGTACTTC. It is translated as CASSFSPGYEQYF.

This chain links TRBV28 with TRBJ1-5, with TRBD1 identical over 8 bases. Germline V lookup: CDR1 MDHEN, CDR2 SYDVKM. The V gene end was trimmed by 6 bases and the J gene end by 6 bases; junction bases not matched to a gene: 19. CDR3 length: 18 residues. The CDR3 loop is CASSHAGQGYMKGQPQHF. The CDR3 nucleotides are TGTGCCAGCAGCCATGCTGGACAGGGTTATATGAAGGGTCAGCCCCAGCATTTT. The complete variable domain, with remaining parts taken from reference TRBV28 and TRBJ1-5, reads DVKVTQSSRYLVKRTGEKVFLECVQDMDHENMFWYRQDPGLGLRLIYFSYDVKMKEKGDIPEGYSVSREKKERFSLILESASTNQTSMYLCASSHAGQGYMKGQPQHFGDGTRLSIL.

This rearrangement joins TRBV7-3 to TRBJ2-3; TRBD2 agrees at 11 bases. This CDR3 contains 15 residues. The ends lost 5 bases at V and 5 bases at J; junction bases unmatched: 6. The germline gives CDR1 SGHTA, CDR2 FQGTGA. CDR3 in amino acids: CASSRLAGNQDTQYF. The CDR3 bases are TGTGCCAGCAGCCGACTAGCGGGGAACCAAGATACGCAGTATTTT.

This clone showed up just a few times. The chain joins TRBV19 to TRBJ2-7; weak D call: TRBD1 (5 bases). The V end lost 3 bases, the J end lost 3 bases, and 12 bases lay between the germline ends. This CDR3 contains 14 residues. Germline V gene data show CDR1 as LNHDA and CDR2 as SQIVND (reference sequence). DNA of the CDR3: TGTGCCAGTAGTATCCAGGCAGGGCTCTACGAGCAGTACTTC. Protein product: CASSIQAGLYEQYF.

The chain carries TRBV5-6 and TRBJ2-1; 7 bases agree with TRBD2. The CDR3 runs 16 residues. Germline trimming cut 2 bases from V and 3 bases from J; bases unmatched to any gene: 8. Germline V gives CDR1 SGHDT, CDR2 YYEEEE. The CDR3 DNA reads as TGTGCCAGCAGCTTTAGGCAACTAGCGCTCTACAATGAGCAGTTCTTC. Protein product: CASSFRQLALYNEQFF.

The V and J genes are TRBV19 and TRBJ1-4; no definite D call. Per germline, CDR1 LNHDA and CDR2 SQIVND (reference sequence). The germline V and J ends were trimmed by 4 bases and 3 bases, with 9 bases remaining between them. The CDR3 length is 14 residues. Here the CDR3 DNA reads TGTGCCAGTAGTACGGGGTGGGCTAATGAAAAACTGTTTTTT. It specifies CASSTGWANEKLFF.

The CDR3 protein is CASSYSKLALDNEQFF. CDR3 in DNA: TGTGCCAGCAGTTACTCGAAACTAGCGTTAGACAATGAGCAGTTCTTC. The chain carries TRBV6-5 and TRBJ2-1; TRBD2 agrees at 7 bases. There are 16 residues in the CDR3. Trimming at V came to 0 bases and at J to 5 bases, leaving 7 bases not matched to a gene. CDR1 MNHEY and CDR2 SVGAGI come from the germline V gene.

This chain joins TRBV7-9 and TRBJ1-1, with D possibly matching TRBD1 (5 bases). V was trimmed by 2 bases and J by 1 base, leaving 8 bases between them. Germline V gives CDR1 SEHNR, CDR2 FQNEAQ (reference sequence). CDR3 length: 14 amino acids. CDR3 residues: CASSLFGQNTEAFF. The CDR3 bases are TGTGCCAGCAGCTTATTTGGACAGAACACTGAAGCTTTCTTT.

The chain links TRBV5-6 to TRBJ2-7, with D unclear. Germline lookup yields CDR1 SGHDT and CDR2 YYEEEE. The CDR3 is 15 amino acids. The V end was cut by 1 base, the J end by 3 bases, with 14 bases between. The CDR3 sequence is CASSLSGRPSYEQYF. For the CDR3, the DNA is TGTGCCAGCAGCTTGAGTGGCAGGCCCAGCTACGAGCAGTACTTC.

The chain couples TRBV19 to TRBJ2-2; D gene ambiguous. Germline lookup yields CDR1 LNHDA and CDR2 SQIVND (reference sequence). V lost 7 bases to trimming and J lost 0 bases, with 12 bases between them. This CDR3 contains 15 residues. As DNA, the CDR3 is TGTGCCAGTATCAAGTCACTGACGAACACCGGGGAGCTGTTTTTT. This gives the protein CASIKSLTNTGELFF.

The rearrangement joins TRBV6-6 to TRBJ1-4; D is unclear. V lost 6 bases to trimming and J lost 5 bases, with 4 bases between them. The CDR3 extends over 11 amino acids. In germline, CDR1 is MNHNY, CDR2 SVGAGI (reference sequence). The CDR3 sequence is CASRENEKLFF. The CDR3 nucleotides are TGTGCCAGCAGGGAGAATGAAAAACTGTTTTTT.

The CDR3 DNA is TGTGCCAGTAGCCCCCCCCTCGTTCGGGAGCGAGAGACCCAGTACTTC. This sequence encodes CASSPPLVRERETQYF. The V gene is TRBV19, the J gene TRBJ2-5; the D gene is possibly TRBD2 (6 bases). The CDR3 consists of 16 residues. Trimming took off 6 bases at V and 4 bases at J, with 21 bases between the two ends. Germline CDR1 is LNHDA and CDR2 is SQIVND (reference sequence).

The gene calls are TRBV6-5 and TRBJ1-1; D gene uncertain. CDR3 length: 14 amino acids. Germline CDR1 MNHEY, CDR2 SVGAGI. Trimming pared 8 bases from V and 5 bases from J, leaving 18 bases between. CDR3 coding DNA: TGTGCCAGCTCCAGAGCGGGAATTCGGACTGAAGCTTTCTTT. Residues: CASSRAGIRTEAFF.

The chain uses TRBV4-1 and TRBJ1-1; 7 bases agree with TRBD1. The CDR3 has 16 amino acids. V was pared by 3 bases and J by 1 base, with 8 bases of the junction left unmatched. Per the germline V gene, CDR1 is MGHRA and CDR2 is YSYEKL. CDR3 residues: CASSQFLGTENTEAFF. DNA for the CDR3: TGCGCCAGCAGCCAGTTTCTCGGGACAGAGAACACTGAAGCTTTCTTT.

The chain is built from TRBV10-1 and TRBJ2-2; 11 bases are shared with TRBD2. CDR3 length: 18 residues. Germline values: CDR1 WNHNN, CDR2 SYGVQD (reference sequence). V lost 2 bases to trimming and J lost 2 bases; unmatched junction nucleotides: 7. CDR3 protein: CASSEQAGTSGNTGELFF. CDR3 nucleotide sequence: TGCGCCAGCAGTGAGCAAGCCGGGACTAGCGGAAACACCGGGGAGCTGTTTTTT.

V usage is TRBV7-2 and J usage is TRBJ2-7; 7 nucleotides line up with TRBD2. Germline CDR1 reads SGHTA; CDR2 reads FQGNSA. The CDR3 length is 15 residues. V dropped 5 bases and J dropped 2; count of bases not matched to a gene: 9. CDR3 protein: CASSTSSGPAYEQYF. CDR3 nucleotide sequence: TGTGCCAGCAGCACCAGTAGCGGGCCTGCCTACGAGCAGTACTTC.